This TCR beta chain originates from a study of long-term antiretroviral therapy in people with HIV (dated by TCRdb to 2021 to 2024). As for the study more broadly: The earliest samples were collected roughly a decade before the 2015 WHO recommendation for immediate ART, at a time when ART was usually postponed until CD4 counts fell. This retrospective serial study examined whether starting ART and sustained HIV suppression were associated with changes in the composition and diversity of the TRB repertoire in peripheral blood. The cohort contributed fewer than 200 cryopreserved PBMC samples from around 33 adults with confirmed HIV infection, collected serially over a mean of approximately six years (range 1-12). Among the 30 or so participants with HIV, ten to eleven were female. No cross-contamination during QIAcube processing turned up in test extractions that ran a monoclonal T-cell line alongside more than 30 polyclonal samples. What the work shows at the level of the full study, not this receptor alone: The repertoire was dominated across all time points by expanded TRB clones identified before ART initiation, although this dominance was seen to fluctuate and to decrease in many PLHIV after ART. Because PBMC availability was limited, only the TCR beta chain was sequenced, with no alpha chain pairing. Compared with controls, HIV repertoires had narrower CDR3 length ranges, and the network structure pointed to an antigen-experienced repertoire that shifted only slightly toward naive after ART. No data were available on ART adherence, viral resistance or therapy changes, limiting inferences about post-ART repertoire changes. Starting ART was linked to a significant rise in TRB diversity, yet even after long-term ART the diversity remained significantly lower than in transplant donor controls. The samples span the years 2004 to 2017, and the ART regimens used at that time may not be as effective as current regimens. Unsorted PBMC were profiled instead of sorted CD4+ and CD8+ T cells because pre-ART samples had limited cell numbers.

Inclusion was restricted to participants for whom at least one PBMC sample before ART initiation and at least two post-ART samples were available. All participants with HIV were treated in the United States of America. Before DNA extraction, cryopreserved samples of about 0.95-10 million PBMC were thawed and then washed. At the time of the earliest PBMC sample, participants with HIV were aged between 23 and 54 years. PBMC samples from each participant spanned 1-4 timepoints before ART initiation and 2-8 timepoints after ART initiation, with a median of 7 samples. Serial HIV viral load, CD4+ T-cell count, ART history and demographic data were obtained for every participant. Genomic DNA was extracted from unsorted PBMC with a Qiagen kit on a QIAcube, with processing performed in batches of 12 samples. In this sample, this clone turned up a few times. What this receptor recognizes is not known. No quality values exist for individual bases; no much larger clone is one base distant.

Sequencing of the TRB variable region was done with the immunoSEQ hsTCRB v3.0 assay at survey level resolution. TRB sequencing targeted a depth of roughly 35,000-55,000 T-cell genomes per sample. Pooled TRB libraries were sequenced on an Illumina MiSeq with a v3 150-cycle kit. Per the original workflow: Repertoire analysis ran in R within a reproducible Nextflow workflow covering QC, data transformation and analysis. LymphoSeq2, an R package for AIRR-Seq data exploration, was used to implement custom analyses. After excluding several samples that yielded fewer than 5000 total TRB sequences, approximately 180 HIV repertoires remained for analysis. Among the 200 or so HIV repertoires that were kept, 59 were collected before ART initiation and roughly 130 were collected after ART initiation. Repertoires were downsampled to 5000 TRB nucleotide sequences, and summary statistics were averaged over 100 downsampling iterations. Only TRB sequences with CDR3 regions of at least seven amino acids were retained for analysis. Diversity was measured with a Shannon entropy-derived clonality score and the Gini coefficient. In the repertoire networks, any two of the top 5000 CDR3 amino acid sequences were connected whenever the two sequences differed by an edit distance of one. GLIPH2 predicted antigen specificity groups and MHC restriction for TRB CDR3 amino acid sequences. Known CMV, EBV, HIV or tissue antigen associations were flagged by matching CDR3 amino acid sequences against VDJdb and McPAS-TCR. Pre-ART, post-ART and control groups were compared with Wilcoxon signed-rank tests and Holm-Bonferroni correction. What TCRdb holds here is the immuneACCESS table cut down to in-frame rearrangements. Part of the clones is not present; checked against another copy, under half of the missing clones reflect an unresolved V gene, and the others are unexplained. The V and J calls and clone size come from that table; D and trimming were worked out from the DNA. This sample is represented by 14,000 or so clones; around 80% of them were singletons. 28% of the sample is in the top ten clones.

The sequence was collected from a man between 40 and 49 years old with HIV. The sequenced sample was unsorted PBMCs, obtained 3.1 years after starting antiretroviral therapy.

CDR3 region: CASSLGDKSQPQHF. Read as DNA, the sequence is TGCGCCAGCAGCTTGGGGGACAAAAGTCAGCCCCAGCATTTT. The receptor chain draws on TRBV5-1 and TRBJ1-5, with a tentative D gene TRBD1 over 6 matching bases. V loses 0 bases, J loses 6 bases, and the germline ends lie 10 bases apart. Based on the germline V gene, the CDR1 and CDR2 sequences are SGHRS and YFSETQ. Including cysteine and phenylalanine, the CDR3 has 14 amino acids. Only CDR3 DNA is held: 42 bases, read in frame from base 1.